This entry describes one T cell receptor beta chain. Being one base from a much bigger clone, this may be a read error. The germline gives CDR1 SGHRS, CDR2 YFSETQ. The CDR3 extends over 17 amino acids. V lost 0 bases and J 5 bases, leaving 19 bases between the germline ends. This entry comes from a study of T cells in Graves' hyperthyroidism and ophthalmopathy. Study in general: Upon initial diagnosis and before any treatment, peripheral blood was collected.

Graves' hyperthyroidism was deemed stable absent ophthalmopathy progression within 18 months. It was RNA transcripts that yielded the amplified TCR beta CDR3 regions. An initial round of RT-PCR targeting the TCR CDR3 relied on the HTBI primer set. TCRdb redid the calling of the multiplex PCR reads with MiXCR, one entry per CDR3 protein. The sample records 600,000 to 900,000 distinct CDR3 sequences, about 15% being singletons. The sequenced sample was blood. The TCR was taken from a man aged 18-30 years with Graves' hyperthyroidism. The genes are TRBV5-1 and TRBJ2-3, with D possibly TRBD2 on 6 matching bases. CDR3 sequence reads: CASSLGAAGNGEDTQYF. CDR3 DNA sequence: TGCGCCAGCAGCTTGGGGGCGGCGGGGAATGGAGAAGATACGCAGTATTTT.